The TCR beta chain under discussion was sequenced for a study of control samples from healthy donors and cancer patients. With 8 bases removed from V and 0 bases from J, the gap between germline ends came to 11 bases. Germline loops: CDR1 LNHDA, CDR2 SQIVND (reference sequence). There are 14 residues in the CDR3. Measured with immunoSEQ multiplex PCR; TCRdb has only the in-frame clones, and not every one. This repertoire shows about 150,000 clones, about 94% found once; its top ten account for approximately 6%. The sequencing sample was made of blood. The genes are TRBV19 and TRBJ1-3, with D unresolved. The source of this sequence is a man aged 40-49 years in good health. CDR3 bases: TGTGCCAGTTCCTCGGTTGACTCTGGAAACACCATATATTTT. Translation: CASSSVDSGNTIYF.